This is a list of T cell receptor beta chains from one sample in a study of T cell changes during pregnancy in multiple sclerosis. Method: immunoSEQ multiplex PCR; TCRdb's copy keeps in-frame clones and lacks some. The table has tens of thousands of clones, about 85% seen once; the top ten hold roughly 0.9%. The sample here was CD4+ T cells from peripheral blood mononuclear cells, taken after pregnancy. Source of these receptors: a female donor with multiple sclerosis, enrolled in a pregnancy study. CDR3s include the opening cysteine and the closing phenylalanine or tryptophan. Only part of the rows carry a size: once, few, many, or a class if the clone is expanded.

abundance: once
j_gene: TRBJ1-1
v_gene: TRBV7-9
CDR3aa: CASSSRGNTEAFF

abundance: NA
j_gene: TRBJ2-3
v_gene: TRBV7-2
CDR3aa: CASSLLAGVADTQYF

abundance: NA
j_gene: TRBJ2-5
v_gene: TRBV19
CDR3aa: CASSISQGRETQYF

abundance: NA
j_gene: TRBJ2-3
v_gene: TRBV4-3
CDR3aa: CASSPPGVTDTQYF

abundance: NA
j_gene: TRBJ2-7
v_gene: TRBV19
CDR3aa: CASSTQTGLEQYF

abundance: NA
j_gene: TRBJ2-5
v_gene: TRBV29-1
CDR3aa: CSVESRQGVMTQYF

abundance: NA
j_gene: TRBJ1-4
v_gene: TRBV10-3
CDR3aa: CAISDGGATNEKLFF

abundance: NA
j_gene: TRBJ1-4
v_gene: TRBV4-1
CDR3aa: CASSWFPSLAGNEKLFF

abundance: NA
j_gene: TRBJ2-4
v_gene: TRBV20-1
CDR3aa: CSAPGTVRHGF

abundance: NA
j_gene: TRBJ1-2
v_gene: TRBV7-2
CDR3aa: CASSLLWGVRGYTF

abundance: few
j_gene: TRBJ2-3
v_gene: TRBV7-7
CDR3aa: CASSLGSGGTDTQYF

abundance: NA
j_gene: TRBJ1-2
v_gene: TRBV20-1
CDR3aa: CSATKIPYYTF

abundance: NA
j_gene: TRBJ1-4
v_gene: TRBV5-6
CDR3aa: CASSLRGNEKLFF

abundance: NA
j_gene: TRBJ1-6
v_gene: TRBV7-6
CDR3aa: CASSRDPTGQVNSPLHF

abundance: once
j_gene: TRBJ2-2
v_gene: TRBV7-2
CDR3aa: CASSQRGVNTGELFF

abundance: NA
j_gene: TRBJ1-1
v_gene: TRBV9
CDR3aa: CASSMTPLNTEAFF

abundance: NA
j_gene: TRBJ1-1
v_gene: TRBV5-1
CDR3aa: CASSSDRANTEAFF

abundance: NA
j_gene: TRBJ1-6
v_gene: TRBV2
CDR3aa: CASTLGGTGYNSPLHF

abundance: NA
j_gene: TRBJ1-4
v_gene: TRBV7-8
CDR3aa: CASSFLGATNEKLFF

abundance: NA
j_gene: TRBJ2-5
v_gene: TRBV5-6
CDR3aa: CASSHTSGETQYF

abundance: NA
j_gene: TRBJ1-1
v_gene: TRBV9
CDR3aa: CASSLDTPEAFF

abundance: NA
j_gene: TRBJ2-1
v_gene: TRBV5-8
CDR3aa: CASSLGDSGYNEQFF

abundance: NA
j_gene: TRBJ2-5
v_gene: TRBV9
CDR3aa: CASSYRRDPQETQYF

abundance: NA
j_gene: TRBJ2-7
v_gene: TRBV19
CDR3aa: CASSNPGGEQYF

abundance: NA
j_gene: TRBJ1-2
v_gene: TRBV6-5
CDR3aa: CASSYSWQNYGYTF

abundance: NA
j_gene: TRBJ1-5
v_gene: TRBV5-1
CDR3aa: CASSFGGLYQPQHF

abundance: NA
j_gene: TRBJ2-2
v_gene: TRBV7-9
CDR3aa: CASSLGLAGGPFTGELFF

abundance: NA
j_gene: TRBJ2-1
v_gene: TRBV4-3
CDR3aa: CASSLDHRGYNEQFF

abundance: NA
j_gene: TRBJ2-1
v_gene: TRBV10-3
CDR3aa: CAIRVADTYNEQFF

abundance: NA
j_gene: TRBJ2-3
v_gene: TRBV7-2
CDR3aa: CASSRDSYTDTQYF

abundance: NA
j_gene: TRBJ1-4
v_gene: TRBV2
CDR3aa: CASSGTRFRTNEKLFF

abundance: NA
j_gene: TRBJ1-5
v_gene: TRBV7-8
CDR3aa: CASSHLPGGPPAPQHF

abundance: once
j_gene: TRBJ1-2
v_gene: TRBV6-5
CDR3aa: CASSYRGGHGYTF

abundance: once
j_gene: TRBJ1-4
v_gene: TRBV7-9
CDR3aa: CASSIRSSARVEKLFF

abundance: NA
j_gene: TRBJ2-3
v_gene: TRBV7-2
CDR3aa: CASSAWQDTQYF

abundance: NA
j_gene: TRBJ1-2
v_gene: TRBV5-1
CDR3aa: CASSLAGYYGYTF

abundance: NA
j_gene: TRBJ2-3
v_gene: TRBV5-4
CDR3aa: CASRLAGGTDTQYF